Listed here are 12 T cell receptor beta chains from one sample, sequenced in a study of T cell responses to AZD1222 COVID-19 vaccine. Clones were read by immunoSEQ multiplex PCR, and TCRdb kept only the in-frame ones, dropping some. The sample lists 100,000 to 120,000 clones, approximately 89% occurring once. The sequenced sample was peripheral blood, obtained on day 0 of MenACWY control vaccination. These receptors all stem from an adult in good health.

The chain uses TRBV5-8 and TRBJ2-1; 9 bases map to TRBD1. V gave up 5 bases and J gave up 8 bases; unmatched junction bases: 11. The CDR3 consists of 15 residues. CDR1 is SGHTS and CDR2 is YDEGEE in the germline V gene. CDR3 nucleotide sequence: TGTGCCAGCAGTAGGGACAGGGAGGCCCAAGATGAGCAGTTCTTC. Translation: CASSRDREAQDEQFF.

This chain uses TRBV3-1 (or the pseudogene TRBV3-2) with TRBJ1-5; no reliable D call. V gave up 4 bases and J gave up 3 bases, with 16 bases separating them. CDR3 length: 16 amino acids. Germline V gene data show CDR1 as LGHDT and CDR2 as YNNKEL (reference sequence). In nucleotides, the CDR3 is TGTGCCAGCAGCCCCGGGTCTCCGGCGCTCAATCAGCCCCAGCATTTT. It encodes CASSPGSPALNQPQHF.

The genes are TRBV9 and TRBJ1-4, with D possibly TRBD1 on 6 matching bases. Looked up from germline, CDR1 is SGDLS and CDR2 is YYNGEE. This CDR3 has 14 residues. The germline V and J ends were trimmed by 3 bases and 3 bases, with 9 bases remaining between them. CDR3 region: CASSEGVANEKLFF. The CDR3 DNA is TGTGCCAGCAGCGAGGGGGTAGCTAATGAAAAACTGTTTTTT. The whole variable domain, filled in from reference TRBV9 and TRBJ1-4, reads DSGVTQTPKHLITATGQRVTLRCSPRSGDLSVYWYQQSLDQGLQFLIQYYNGEERAKGNILERFSAQQFPDLHSELNLSSLELGDSALYFCASSEGVANEKLFFGSGTQLSVL.

This chain's CDR3 is CASRRGMNTGELFF. The DNA for the CDR3 is TGTGCCAGCAGGAGGGGCATGAACACCGGGGAGCTGTTTTTT. The chain employs TRBV7-3 and TRBJ2-2, with D perhaps being TRBD1 or TRBD2 (5 bases each). The CDR3 covers 14 residues. V lost 6 bases to trimming and J lost 1 base, with 9 bases between them. Germline lookup yields CDR1 SGHTA and CDR2 FQGTGA.

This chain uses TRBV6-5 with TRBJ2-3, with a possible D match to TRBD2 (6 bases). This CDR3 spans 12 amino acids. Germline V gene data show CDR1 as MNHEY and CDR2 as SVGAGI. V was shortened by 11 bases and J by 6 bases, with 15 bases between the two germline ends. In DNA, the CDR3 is TGTGCCGGTAGGACTGGGGGGGATACGCAGTATTTT. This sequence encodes CAGRTGGDTQYF.

CDR3 sequence reads: CASSDGEGGNQPQHF. The CDR3 bases are TGTGCCAGCAGTGATGGGGAGGGTGGGAATCAGCCCCAGCATTTT. J is TRBJ1-5 and V is TRBV6-1; D gene ambiguous. Germline CDR1 and CDR2: MNHNS and SASEGT. V was cut by 3 bases and J by 4 bases, with 13 bases left in between. There are 15 residues in the CDR3.

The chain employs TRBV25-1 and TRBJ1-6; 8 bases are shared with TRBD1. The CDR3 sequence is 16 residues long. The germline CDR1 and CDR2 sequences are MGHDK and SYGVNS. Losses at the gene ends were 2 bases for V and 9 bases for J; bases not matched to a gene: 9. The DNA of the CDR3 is TGTGCCAGCAGTGAACCTGGACAGGGAAGTGCTTCACCCCTCCACTTT. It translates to CASSEPGQGSASPLHF.

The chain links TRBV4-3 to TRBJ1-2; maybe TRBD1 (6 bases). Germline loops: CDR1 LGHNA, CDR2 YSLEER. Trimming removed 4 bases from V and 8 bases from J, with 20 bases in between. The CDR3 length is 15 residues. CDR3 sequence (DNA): TGCGCCAGCAGCCTCTCTAGGGGGGGACGCTACGGCTACACCTTC. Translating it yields CASSLSRGGRYGYTF.

Written as DNA, the CDR3 is TGTGCCAGCACACGGGGGGACGAGGGCTACACCTTC. Translating gives CASTRGDEGYTF. The chain is built from TRBV7-9 and TRBJ1-2, with D possibly TRBD1 on 5 matching bases. This CDR3 contains 12 residues. The V and J ends lost 7 bases and 8 bases respectively, with 14 bases between them. Germline CDR1 reads SEHNR; CDR2 reads FQNEAQ (reference sequence).

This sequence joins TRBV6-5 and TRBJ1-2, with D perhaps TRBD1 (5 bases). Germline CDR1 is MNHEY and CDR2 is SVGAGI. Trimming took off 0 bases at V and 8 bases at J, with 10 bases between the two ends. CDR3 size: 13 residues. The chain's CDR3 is CASSYSNDRGYTF. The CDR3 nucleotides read TGTGCCAGCAGTTACTCGAACGACAGAGGCTACACCTTC.

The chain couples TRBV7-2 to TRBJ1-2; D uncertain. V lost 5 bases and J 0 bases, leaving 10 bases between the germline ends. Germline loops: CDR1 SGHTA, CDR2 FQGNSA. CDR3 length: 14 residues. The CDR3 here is CASSPPLANYGYTF. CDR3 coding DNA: TGTGCCAGCAGCCCCCCCCTTGCTAACTATGGCTACACCTTC.

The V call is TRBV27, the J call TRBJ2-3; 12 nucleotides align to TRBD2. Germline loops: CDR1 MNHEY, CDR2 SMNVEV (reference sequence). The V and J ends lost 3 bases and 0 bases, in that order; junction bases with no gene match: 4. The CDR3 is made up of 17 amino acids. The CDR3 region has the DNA TGTGCCAGCAGTTTGCTAGCGGGGGGGTATAGCACAGATACGCAGTATTTT. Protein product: CASSLLAGGYSTDTQYF.